The rows below give T cell receptor beta chains drawn from one sample of a study of Ad26.COV2.S vaccination and SARS-CoV-2 variants. TCRdb's copy holds only in-frame clones and misses some; the assay was immunoSEQ multiplex PCR. The sample has about 460,000 clones; roughly nine tenths are singletons. The material was peripheral blood, obtained in a trial of Ad26.COV2.S vaccine versus placebo. The receptors shown here come from a person between 18 and 60 years old who received the Ad26.COV2.S COVID-19 vaccine or a placebo. Both conserved end residues are part of each CDR3.

TRBJ1-2,TRBV13,CASSLSFGGYTF
TRBJ2-3,TRBV21-1,CASSKEGTRVPDTQYF
TRBJ2-3,TRBV19,CASSLGQGFTDTQYF
TRBJ2-1,TRBV19,CASSRVAGSYNEQFF
TRBJ2-5,TRBV5-1,CASSPRTDARTQYF
TRBJ2-7,TRBV19,CASSMLGQAYEQYF
TRBJ1-2,TRBV27,CASARDSYYGYTF
TRBJ1-5,TRBV19,CASRDSQVVQPQHF
TRBJ2-5,TRBV5-1,CASSLVGQGPWETQYF
TRBJ2-1,TRBV5-1,CASSSDGTRSYNEQFF
TRBJ2-3,TRBV7-2,CASSLGGGPGGDTQYF
TRBJ2-3,TRBV3-1/TRBV3-2,CASRGTGTDTQYF
TRBJ2-1,TRBV6-5,CASSYSTGDANEQFF
TRBJ2-1,TRBV11-2,CASSLGGTNEQFF
TRBJ2-2,TRBV2,CASSDHQGETSGDHFGELFF
TRBJ2-7,TRBV29-1,CSVASQGLSGEQYF
TRBJ2-7,TRBV6-5,CASSQQEFAPYEQYF
TRBJ2-3,TRBV10-3,CAIRPGLAGGPFIDTQYF
TRBJ1-2,TRBV7-2,CASSLAGGNYGYTF
TRBJ1-5,TRBV4-1,CASSQEYSGQGHQPQHF
TRBJ1-5,TRBV18,CASSPNSNQPQHF
TRBJ2-7,TRBV18,CASSPLTSVYEQYF
TRBJ2-1,TRBV7-9,CASSHLDVPAEQFF
TRBJ2-1,TRBV2,CASNGRGYGNEQFF
TRBJ2-3,TRBV6-5,CASSPGLARTDTQYF
TRBJ1-2,TRBV3-1/TRBV3-2,CASSHGAGRLGYGYTF
TRBJ2-1,TRBV15,CATSITSGKVEQFF
TRBJ1-1,TRBV25-1,CASSGYGATEAFF
TRBJ2-5,TRBV4-1,CASSQAGLAPETQYF
TRBJ1-5,TRBV15,CATSREGDGNQPQHF
TRBJ2-2,TRBV10-1,CASSEGQGDSGELFF
TRBJ2-5,TRBV3-1/TRBV3-2,CASSPGGAGQETQYF
TRBJ2-7,TRBV27,CASSLSLASSGTYEQYF
TRBJ1-1,TRBV7-9,CASSLTGFAEAFF
TRBJ2-7,TRBV13,CASSFGSSYEQYF
TRBJ2-2,TRBV11-2,CASSLRRANTGELFF
TRBJ2-3,TRBV11-3,CASSLDPGGGADTQYF
TRBJ2-7,TRBV6-2/TRBV6-3,CASSYRGRENEQYF
TRBJ2-3,TRBV28,CASSFVGSTDTQYF
TRBJ2-6,TRBV15,CATSRDPGTVPGANVLTF
TRBJ2-7,TRBV30,CAWSRKTGRGHLYEQYF